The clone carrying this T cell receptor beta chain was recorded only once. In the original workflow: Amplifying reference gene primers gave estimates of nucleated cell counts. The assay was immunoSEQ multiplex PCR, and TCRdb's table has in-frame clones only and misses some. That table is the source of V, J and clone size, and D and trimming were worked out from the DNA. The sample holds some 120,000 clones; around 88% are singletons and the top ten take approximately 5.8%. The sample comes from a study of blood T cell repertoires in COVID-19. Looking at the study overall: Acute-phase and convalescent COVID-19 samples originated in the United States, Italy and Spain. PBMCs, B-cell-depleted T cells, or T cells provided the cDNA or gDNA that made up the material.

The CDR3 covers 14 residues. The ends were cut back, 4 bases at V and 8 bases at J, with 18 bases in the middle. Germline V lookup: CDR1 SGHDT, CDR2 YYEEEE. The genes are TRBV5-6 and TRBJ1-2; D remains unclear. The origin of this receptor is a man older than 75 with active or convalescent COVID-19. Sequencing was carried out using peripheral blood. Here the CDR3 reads CASSPIGLVGGYTF. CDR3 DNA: TGTGCCAGCAGCCCCATTGGTTTGGTTGGCGGCTACACCTTC.